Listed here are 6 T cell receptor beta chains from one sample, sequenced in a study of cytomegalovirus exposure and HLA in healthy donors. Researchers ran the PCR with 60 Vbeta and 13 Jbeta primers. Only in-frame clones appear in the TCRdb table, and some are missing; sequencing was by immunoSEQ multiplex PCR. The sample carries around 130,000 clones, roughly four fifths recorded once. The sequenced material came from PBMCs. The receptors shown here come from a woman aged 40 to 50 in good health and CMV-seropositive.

The CDR3 is CASSSAHRAGETQYF. DNA of the CDR3: TGTGCCAGCAGCTCAGCCCACAGGGCAGGAGAGACCCAGTACTTC. This chain connects TRBV7-9 to TRBJ2-5; D possibly corresponds to TRBD1 (6 bases). The germline gives CDR1 SEHNR, CDR2 FQNEAQ (reference sequence). The CDR3 has 15 residues. Trimming left V 4 bases short and J 4 bases short, with 16 bases between.

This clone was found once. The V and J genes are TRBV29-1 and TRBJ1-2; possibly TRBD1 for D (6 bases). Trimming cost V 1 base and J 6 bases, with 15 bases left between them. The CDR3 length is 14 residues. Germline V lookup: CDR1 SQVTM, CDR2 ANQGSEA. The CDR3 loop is CSVEGSGVLNGYTF. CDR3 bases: TGCAGCGTTGAAGGATCAGGGGTACTAAATGGCTACACCTTC.

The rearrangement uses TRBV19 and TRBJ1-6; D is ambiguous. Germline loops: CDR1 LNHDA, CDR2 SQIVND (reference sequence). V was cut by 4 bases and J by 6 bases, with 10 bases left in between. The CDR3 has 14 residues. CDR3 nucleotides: TGTGCCAGTAGTAACCGGGATATTAATTCACCCCTCCACTTT. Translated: CASSNRDINSPLHF.

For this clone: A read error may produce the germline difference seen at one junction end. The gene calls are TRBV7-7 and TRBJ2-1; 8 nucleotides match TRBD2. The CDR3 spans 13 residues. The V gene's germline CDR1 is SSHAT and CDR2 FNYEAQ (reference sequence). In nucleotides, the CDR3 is TGTGCTAGCAGCAGAGCGGGAGTAGGGGAGCAGTTCTTC. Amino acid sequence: CASSRAGVGEQFF.

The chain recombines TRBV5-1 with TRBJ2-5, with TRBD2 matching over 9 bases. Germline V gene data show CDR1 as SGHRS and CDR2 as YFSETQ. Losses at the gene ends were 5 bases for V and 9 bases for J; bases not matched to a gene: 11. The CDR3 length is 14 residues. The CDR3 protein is CASRSPGLADPQYF. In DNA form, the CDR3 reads TGCGCCAGCAGATCCCCGGGACTAGCCGATCCCCAGTACTTC.

CDR3 region: CASSYSGGGREQFF. Written as DNA, the CDR3 is TGTGCCAGCAGTTACTCGGGCGGGGGCCGTGAGCAGTTCTTC. The rearrangement uses TRBV6-5 and TRBJ2-1; tentatively, D is TRBD2 (7 bases). Trimming cost V 0 bases and J 9 bases, with 12 bases left between them. The CDR3 runs to 14 residues. The germline CDR1 and CDR2 sequences are MNHEY and SVGAGI.